Below are 19 T cell receptor beta chains sequenced from a single sample in a study of cytomegalovirus exposure and HLA in healthy donors. PCR was performed using 60 Vbeta and 13 Jbeta primers. Generated by immunoSEQ multiplex PCR, the TCRdb table keeps only in-frame clones and is missing some. The sample lists about 110,000 clones, 65% to 80% seen once, with 2.5% to 3.5% in the top ten. Input material: PBMCs. These receptors all stem from a male donor in good health and CMV-seropositive.

This clone was found a few times. V usage is TRBV28 and J usage is TRBJ2-7; D is perhaps TRBD2 (7 bases). This CDR3 has 15 amino acids. V gave up 4 bases and J gave up 5 bases, with 18 bases separating them. In germline, CDR1 is MDHEN, CDR2 SYDVKM. Written as DNA, the CDR3 is TGTGCCAGCAGTTCACCAGGGGAGGCGGGGGACGAGCAGTACTTC. Amino acid sequence: CASSSPGEAGDEQYF.

J is TRBJ1-5 and V is TRBV5-1; D uncertain. The V end lost 1 base, the J end lost 7 bases, and 9 bases lay between the germline ends. CDR3 length: 13 residues. CDR1 and CDR2 (germline): SGHRS, YFSETQ. CDR3 protein: CASSLLPNQPQHF. CDR3 in DNA: TGCGCCAGCAGCTTGCTCCCTAACCAGCCCCAGCATTTT.

The V gene is TRBV7-2, the J gene TRBJ1-1, with D uncertain. The CDR3 runs to 12 residues. The V end was cut by 2 bases, the J end by 5 bases, with 6 bases between. CDR1 and CDR2 from the germline V gene are SGHTA and FQGNSA. The CDR3 bases are TGTGCCAGCAGCTTACGTGAGACTGAAGCTTTCTTT. Its translation is CASSLRETEAFF.

The J gene is TRBJ1-2, the V gene TRBV4-2, with 8 bases identical to TRBD1. The CDR3 length is 15 residues. V gave up 0 bases and J gave up 7 bases; unmatched junction bases: 7. The germline gives CDR1 LGHNA, CDR2 YNFKEQ. The CDR3 DNA follows: TGTGCCAGCAGCCAAGATCAGGGGGCCCCAGGTGGCTACACCTTC. Protein: CASSQDQGAPGGYTF.

This clone was seen a single time. The chain carries TRBV11-3 and TRBJ2-1; a weak D match, TRBD1 (6 bases). V was pared by 5 bases and J by 10 bases, with 15 bases between. There are 13 residues in the CDR3. CDR1 is SGHNT, CDR2 YENEEA, per germline. CDR3 nucleotides: TGTGCCAGCAGCCCTACAGGGAGCTGGGAGCAGTTCTTC. This sequence encodes CASSPTGSWEQFF.

This clone appeared a single time. J is TRBJ1-4 and V is TRBV19; no firm D call. V was cut by 4 bases and J by 7 bases, with 19 bases left in between. Germline values: CDR1 LNHDA, CDR2 SQIVND (reference sequence). This CDR3 has 16 amino acids. The CDR3 sequence is CASSTGSDGVAEKLFF. The DNA of the CDR3 is TGTGCCAGTAGTACGGGATCGGACGGCGTAGCTGAAAAACTGTTTTTT.

The chain couples TRBV7-3 to TRBJ2-1; 12 bases map to TRBD2. CDR1 and CDR2 from the germline V gene are SGHTA and FQGTGA. V lost 5 bases and J lost 4; bases outside the gene matches: 3. The CDR3 consists of 15 residues. CDR3 sequence reads: CASSEGTSGYNEQFF. The CDR3 nucleotides are TGTGCCAGCAGCGAGGGGACTAGCGGGTACAATGAGCAGTTCTTC.

The gene calls are TRBV9 and TRBJ2-2; D possibly corresponds to TRBD2 (5 bases). Germline CDR1 and CDR2: SGDLS and YYNGEE. CDR3 length equals 15 residues. V was clipped by 6 bases and J by 1 base, with 13 bases between them. CDR3 bases: TGTGCCAGCACCAAGATGAGCGGGAACACCGGGGAGCTGTTTTTT. This gives the protein CASTKMSGNTGELFF.

A note on this clone: Sequence at one end of the junction differs from germline and may be a read error. The chain carries TRBV25-1 and TRBJ1-2, with TRBD1 identical over 8 bases. The CDR3 sequence is 15 residues long. Germline V CDR1 and CDR2: MGHDK, SYGVNS. CDR3 region: CASSDRQGLGYGYPF. CDR3 DNA sequence: TGTGCCAGCAGTGACCGACAGGGGTTAGGCTATGGCTACCCCTTC.

The chain carries TRBV29-1 and TRBJ2-7; D remains ambiguous. The CDR3 extends over 12 amino acids. Looked up from germline, CDR1 is SQVTM and CDR2 is ANQGSEA. Trimming stripped 5 bases from V and 0 bases from J, with 8 bases between. The CDR3 DNA reads as TGCAGCGTTTTAACGGGCTCCTACGAGCAGTACTTC. Protein: CSVLTGSYEQYF.

This clone was counted between two and nine times. The chain links TRBV27 to TRBJ2-1; TRBD2 aligns across 10 bases. Germline values: CDR1 MNHEY, CDR2 SMNVEV (reference sequence). Trimming removed 6 bases from V and 9 bases from J; junction bases left unmatched: 8. The CDR3 is 14 amino acids. The CDR3 nucleotides are TGTGCCAGCAGGGCTAGCGGGAGATTCCGTGAGCAGTTCTTC. Amino acid sequence: CASRASGRFREQFF.

This clone was detected only a few times. This sequence joins TRBV6-6 and TRBJ2-1; 9 nucleotides agree with TRBD2. V lost 2 bases, J lost 4 bases, and 6 bases stayed unmatched. From germline, CDR1 is MNHNY and CDR2 SVGAGI (reference sequence). The CDR3 consists of 16 residues. The CDR3 protein is CASSYGGAGGYNEQFF. In DNA form, the CDR3 reads TGTGCCAGCAGTTACGGGGGGGCGGGAGGGTACAATGAGCAGTTCTTC.

The gene calls are TRBV7-9 and TRBJ1-2; maybe TRBD1 (5 bases). The V and J ends lost 6 bases and 2 bases respectively, with 16 bases between them. The CDR3 runs to 15 residues. Germline V gives CDR1 SEHNR, CDR2 FQNEAQ (reference sequence). The DNA for the CDR3 is TGTGCCAGCAGGGGGGGTGAGAGGGACAACTATGGCTACACCTTC. Residues: CASRGGERDNYGYTF.

This clone turned up a few times. This chain uses TRBV4-2 with TRBJ1-1; the D is unclear. V lost 1 base, J lost 7 bases, and 13 bases lay in between. The CDR3 has 14 residues. Per germline, CDR1 LGHNA and CDR2 YNFKEQ. CDR3 residues: CASSQVPFGGEAFF. The CDR3 bases are TGTGCCAGCAGCCAAGTCCCGTTCGGCGGTGAAGCTTTCTTT.

This chain's CDR3 is CASSPLRDTEAFF. The CDR3 DNA reads TGTGCCAGCTCACCACTTCGGGACACTGAAGCTTTCTTT. The chain links TRBV18 to TRBJ1-1; no firm D call. The V gene's germline CDR1 is KGHSH and CDR2 LQKENI. The CDR3 extends over 13 amino acids. Trimming removed 1 base at V and 3 bases at J, with 6 bases between.

This chain joins TRBV30 and TRBJ1-5; D not certain. Trimming removed 0 bases from V and 8 bases from J, with 8 bases in between. Per the germline V gene, CDR1 is GTSNPN and CDR2 is SVGIG (reference sequence). The CDR3 consists of 12 residues. CDR3 bases: TGTGCCTGGAGTGTAATCGTTGAGCCCCAGCATTTT. It specifies CAWSVIVEPQHF.

The chain uses TRBV14 and TRBJ2-7, with 9 bases lining up with TRBD2. The CDR3 has 15 residues. CDR1 is SGHDN and CDR2 is FVKESK in the germline V gene. Trimming removed 4 bases from V and 1 base from J; junction bases left unmatched: 5. Here the CDR3 reads CASSPSGLASYEQYF. The CDR3 coding sequence is TGTGCCAGCAGCCCCTCAGGACTAGCGTCCTACGAGCAGTACTTC.

V gene TRBV19 combines with J gene TRBJ2-2; unclear D gene. Germline V gene lookup returns CDR1 LNHDA and CDR2 SQIVND (reference sequence). Trimming left V 3 bases short and J 6 bases short, with 14 bases between. This CDR3 is built from 15 residues. CDR3 sequence (DNA): TGTGCCAGTAGTATTCCTACGTATAACGCCGGGGAGCTGTTTTTT. It yields the protein CASSIPTYNAGELFF.

The V and J genes are TRBV5-1 and TRBJ1-4; 11 bases match TRBD1. Germline V gene data show CDR1 as SGHRS and CDR2 as YFSETQ. With 4 bases clipped from V and 11 bases from J, the junction kept 7 bases outside the gene matches. There are 14 residues in the CDR3. CDR3 DNA: TGCGCCAGCAGCCCTGGACAGGGGGCGAATAAACTGTTTTTT. Translated, it gives CASSPGQGANKLFF.